Shown below are 32 T cell receptor beta chains from a single sample sequenced in a study of blood T cell repertoires in COVID-19. TCRdb's copy holds only in-frame clones and misses some; the assay was immunoSEQ multiplex PCR. The sample carries around 190,000 clones, roughly four fifths recorded once. What was sequenced was peripheral blood. These receptor sequences come from a woman aged 45-65 years with acute or convalescent COVID-19.

The rearrangement joins TRBV19 to TRBJ1-2; 7 bases agree with TRBD1. V dropped 7 bases and J dropped 2; count of bases not matched to a gene: 10. From germline, CDR1 is LNHDA and CDR2 SQIVND (reference sequence). The CDR3 covers 15 residues. The CDR3 region is CASTYSAQGNYGYTF. CDR3 nucleotide sequence: TGTGCCAGTACCTACTCGGCACAGGGGAACTATGGCTACACCTTC.

This clone was observed once. The V gene is TRBV6-5, the J gene TRBJ2-7; D possibly corresponds to TRBD1 (5 bases). The length of the CDR3 is 13 residues. Looked up from germline, CDR1 is MNHEY and CDR2 is SVGAGI. V lost 3 bases and J lost 5, with 11 bases in between. CDR3 DNA: TGTGCCAGCAGTTATCTCGCCAGGGACGAGCAGTACTTC. This gives the protein CASSYLARDEQYF.

The rearrangement joins TRBV7-2 to TRBJ2-7, with 14 bases fitting TRBD2. Germline CDR1 reads SGHTA; CDR2 reads FQGNSA. V lost 1 base to trimming and J lost 2 bases; unmatched junction nucleotides: 7. This CDR3 has 18 residues. The CDR3 loop is CASSLVSGLAGAPYEQYF. In nucleotides, the CDR3 is TGTGCCAGCAGCTTAGTTTCGGGACTAGCGGGGGCCCCCTACGAGCAGTACTTC.

The chain recombines TRBV7-6 with TRBJ2-5; perhaps TRBD2 as D (5 bases). The V end was cut by 5 bases, the J end by 5 bases, with 21 bases between. From germline, CDR1 is SGHVS and CDR2 FNYEAQ. The CDR3 has 16 residues. The CDR3 here is CASSQAPGVSGETQYF. The CDR3 DNA reads TGTGCCAGCAGCCAAGCGCCCGGGGTCTCAGGCGAGACCCAGTACTTC.

With respect to this clone: This sample also contains other DNA sequences that code for the same CDR3. V and J are TRBV11-2 and TRBJ2-7; no clear D gene. The CDR3 runs 14 residues. Trimming shortened V by 1 base and J by 1 base, and 8 bases separated the two germline ends. Germline V CDR1 and CDR2: SGHAT, FQNNGV. This CDR3 is CASSLGYSSYEQYF. CDR3 in DNA: TGTGCCAGCAGCTTAGGTTATTCGTCCTACGAGCAGTACTTC.

V is TRBV15 and J is TRBJ2-7; 7 bases fit TRBD1. The CDR3 sequence is 14 residues long. Germline CDR1 and CDR2: LNHNV and YYDKDF (reference sequence). Losses at the gene ends were 6 bases for V and 0 bases for J; bases not matched to a gene: 5. The CDR3 reads CATRETGSSYEQYF. The CDR3 DNA reads TGTGCCACCAGAGAGACAGGGAGCTCCTACGAGCAGTACTTC. Complete variable domain (other parts from reference TRBV15 and TRBJ2-7): DAMVIQNPRYQVTQFGKPVTLSCSQTLNHNVMYWYQQKSSQAPKLLFHYYDKDFNNEADTPDNFQSRRPNTSFCFLDIRSPGLGDTAMYLCATRETGSSYEQYFGPGTRLTVT.

The count of this clone is one. This chain joins TRBV14 and TRBJ2-5; possibly TRBD1 for D (5 bases). The germline V gene encodes CDR1 SGHDN and CDR2 FVKESK. The CDR3 has 15 residues. Trimming took off 0 bases at V and 2 bases at J, with 10 bases between the two ends. The DNA of the CDR3 is TGTGCCAGCAGCCAAGAACGGCAGGGTCAAGAGACCCAGTACTTC. Its protein is CASSQERQGQETQYF.

The chain links TRBV9 to TRBJ2-1, with no clear D. Germline CDR1 and CDR2: SGDLS and YYNGEE. This CDR3 spans 13 amino acids. V lost 3 bases and J 4 bases, leaving 8 bases between the germline ends. CDR3 in DNA: TGTGCCAGCAGCGGTGACTGGTACAATGAGCAGTTCTTC. This translates into CASSGDWYNEQFF.

This chain uses TRBV29-1 with TRBJ2-1, with 9 bases matching TRBD2. This CDR3 has 13 residues. The germline V gene encodes CDR1 SQVTM and CDR2 ANQGSEA. With V trimmed by 7 bases and J by 8 bases, 9 bases remained unmatched. The chain's CDR3 is CSAILAGHHEQFF. CDR3 in DNA: TGCAGCGCAATTCTAGCGGGACACCATGAGCAGTTCTTC.

This clone was found once. This chain links TRBV9 with TRBJ2-1; 8 bases match TRBD2. CDR1 SGDLS and CDR2 YYNGEE come from the germline V gene. V lost 4 bases and J lost 0; bases outside the gene matches: 3. CDR3 length: 15 amino acids. The CDR3 spells CASSFTSGSYNEQFF. The CDR3 DNA reads TGTGCCAGCAGCTTTACTAGCGGCTCCTACAATGAGCAGTTCTTC.

The rearrangement joins TRBV5-6 to TRBJ2-1; D unresolved. The CDR3 loop spans 15 amino acids. In germline, CDR1 is SGHDT, CDR2 YYEEEE. Deletions cut 1 base from V and 0 bases from J, with 8 bases between. CDR3 region: CASSLILSSYNEQFF. In DNA, the CDR3 is TGTGCCAGCAGCTTGATCCTCAGCTCCTACAATGAGCAGTTCTTC.

CDR3 in amino acids: CASSLSGRAATEQFF. In DNA, the CDR3 is TGCGCCAGCAGCTTAAGCGGGAGGGCCGCGACTGAGCAGTTCTTC. V gene TRBV5-1 combines with J gene TRBJ2-1, with 10 nucleotides matching TRBD2. The junction had 8 bases not matched to a gene; V was cut back by 2 bases and J by 9 bases. This CDR3 comprises 15 residues. The germline CDR1 and CDR2 sequences are SGHRS and YFSETQ.

This clone was observed a single time. V usage is TRBV5-1 and J usage is TRBJ2-2, with TRBD2 as a possible D gene (7 bases). Germline V gene sequence: CDR1 SGHRS, CDR2 YFSETQ. The CDR3 runs 18 residues. V gave up 1 base and J gave up 0 bases, with 16 bases separating them. The CDR3 spells CASSLFGRGRSNTGELFF. The CDR3 region has the DNA TGCGCCAGCAGCTTGTTTGGGCGGGGGCGATCGAACACCGGGGAGCTGTTTTTT. The full variable domain, in which reference TRBV5-1 and TRBJ2-2 provide the parts outside the CDR3, is KAGVTQTPRYLIKTRGQQVTLSCSPISGHRSVSWYQQTPGQGLQFLFEYFSETQRNKGNFPGRFSGRQFSNSRSEMNVSTLELGDSALYLCASSLFGRGRSNTGELFFGEGSRLTVL.

This clone was recorded once. V usage is TRBV6-5 and J usage is TRBJ1-1; D gene unclear. V lost 6 bases, J lost 1 base, and 15 bases lay in between. Germline V gene data show CDR1 as MNHEY and CDR2 as SVGAGI. There are 15 residues in the CDR3. As DNA, the CDR3 is TGTGCCAGCAGCCGAGATGGCAGGTCGAACACTGAAGCTTTCTTT. This gives the protein CASSRDGRSNTEAFF.

The genes are TRBV5-1 and TRBJ1-6; D is uncertain. The CDR3 spans 12 residues. The V gene lost 4 bases and the J gene lost 7 bases, with 6 bases spanning the gap. Germline V CDR1 and CDR2: SGHRS, YFSETQ. The CDR3 nucleotides read TGCGCCAGCAGCGACGGGAATTCACCCCTCCACTTT. It specifies CASSDGNSPLHF.

This clone is a singleton in its sample. CDR3 amino acids: CASSQVGARANSPLHF. The CDR3 region has the DNA TGTGCCAGCAGCCAAGTGGGCGCCAGGGCCAATTCACCCCTCCACTTT. The V gene is TRBV14, the J gene TRBJ1-6, with TRBD1 as a possible D gene (5 bases). CDR1 and CDR2 from the germline V gene are SGHDN and FVKESK. Trimming cost V 1 base and J 7 bases, with 14 bases left between them. The CDR3 contains 16 residues.

V gene TRBV30 combines with J gene TRBJ1-2; 7 bases are a match to TRBD1. This CDR3 spans 13 amino acids. Per germline, CDR1 GTSNPN and CDR2 SVGIG (reference sequence). Trimming at V came to 5 bases and at J to 2 bases, leaving 5 bases not matched to a gene. CDR3 DNA sequence: TGTGCCTGGGAGCCGGGACAGAACTATGGCTACACCTTC. This sequence encodes CAWEPGQNYGYTF.

The chain links TRBV3-1 (or the pseudogene TRBV3-2) to TRBJ2-1, with D perhaps TRBD2 (6 bases). V was pared by 4 bases and J by 8 bases, with 21 bases between. Per germline, CDR1 LGHDT and CDR2 YNNKEL (reference sequence). This CDR3 has 16 amino acids. In DNA, the CDR3 is TGTGCCAGCAGCCCCAGACCGGGACTCAACGGCCATGAGCAGTTCTTC. Translated, it gives CASSPRPGLNGHEQFF.

The V and J genes are TRBV7-2 and TRBJ2-5; 10 positions match TRBD2. Germline CDR1 is SGHTA and CDR2 is FQGNSA. Unmatched junction bases numbered 8, after V lost 6 bases and J lost 4 bases. The CDR3 is made up of 15 amino acids. The CDR3 is CASSMRLAGTETQYF. As DNA, the CDR3 is TGTGCCAGCAGTATGAGACTAGCGGGCACAGAGACCCAGTACTTC.

This clone was counted between two and nine times. The chain carries TRBV18 and TRBJ2-2, with 8 bases identical to TRBD1. Germline CDR1 KGHSH, CDR2 LQKENI. V dropped 4 bases and J dropped 0; count of bases not matched to a gene: 1. The CDR3 totals 15 residues. The CDR3 loop is CASSQGQANTGELFF. The CDR3 nucleotides read TGTGCCAGCTCACAGGGACAGGCGAACACCGGGGAGCTGTTTTTT.

This chain uses TRBV6-6 with TRBJ2-6; 7 bases map to TRBD1. Germline CDR1 is MNHNY and CDR2 is SVGAGI (reference sequence). There are 15 residues in the CDR3. The junction had 3 bases not matched to a gene; V was cut back by 2 bases and J by 5 bases. In DNA form, the CDR3 reads TGTGCCAGCAGTTACACAGGGGATAGGGCCAACGTCCTGACTTTC. Encoded protein: CASSYTGDRANVLTF.

This rearrangement joins TRBV6-5 to TRBJ2-5, with TRBD1 matching over 10 bases. This CDR3 has 15 amino acids. V trimming: 4 bases; J trimming: 2 bases; junction bases outside the gene matches: 4. The germline V gene encodes CDR1 MNHEY and CDR2 SVGAGI. CDR3 sequence reads: CASSSDRGPQETQYF. The CDR3 bases are TGTGCCAGCAGTTCCGACAGGGGGCCTCAAGAGACCCAGTACTTC.

Written as DNA, the CDR3 is TGTGCCAGCAGTTCCCACAGGGGCGGCAATCAGCCCCAGCATTTT. Amino acid sequence: CASSSHRGGNQPQHF. The chain employs TRBV28 and TRBJ1-5; TRBD1 aligns across 7 bases. The CDR3 loop spans 15 amino acids. Unmatched junction bases numbered 5, after V lost 4 bases and J lost 2 bases. Germline V CDR1 and CDR2: MDHEN, SYDVKM.

The chain is built from TRBV11-2 and TRBJ2-7, with TRBD1 matching over 8 bases. CDR3 length: 13 residues. The ends lost 3 bases at V and 5 bases at J; junction bases unmatched: 3. Germline assignment: CDR1 SGHAT and CDR2 FQNNGV. CDR3 DNA sequence: TGTGCCAGCAGCTTTGGACAGGGCAACGAGCAGTACTTC. It specifies CASSFGQGNEQYF.

The chain is built from TRBV3-1 (or the pseudogene TRBV3-2) and TRBJ2-3; 7 nucleotides agree with TRBD2. The CDR3 is 16 residues long. CDR1 is LGHDT, CDR2 YNNKEL, per germline (reference sequence). Losses at the gene ends were 5 bases for V and 4 bases for J; bases not matched to a gene: 12. The CDR3 is CASSTRGGRSADTQYF. CDR3 DNA sequence: TGTGCCAGCAGCACTCGGGGCGGGAGATCCGCAGATACGCAGTATTTT.

Ten or more counts support this clone. Distinct nucleotide sequences in the sample also encode this CDR3. V is TRBV7-2 and J is TRBJ2-1, with TRBD2 matching 8 bases. This CDR3 comprises 17 residues. Germline V CDR1 and CDR2: SGHTA, FQGNSA. Germline trimming cut 1 base from V and 4 bases from J; bases unmatched to any gene: 9. The CDR3 region has the DNA TGTGCCAGCAGCTTAGAGGGAGGGCGGGGGGCTTACAATGAGCAGTTCTTC. Translating gives CASSLEGGRGAYNEQFF.

The chain combines TRBV30 with TRBJ2-5, with TRBD2 matching over 9 bases. The CDR3 loop spans 15 amino acids. Germline-derived CDR1 and CDR2 are GTSNPN and SVGIG (reference sequence). After removal of 1 base from V and 5 bases from J, the junction contained 8 bases not matched to a gene. The CDR3 region is CAWSDRGRARETQYF. In DNA form, the CDR3 reads TGTGCCTGGAGTGATCGCGGGAGGGCCAGGGAGACCCAGTACTTC. The whole variable domain, remainder taken from reference TRBV30 and TRBJ2-5, is SQTIHQWPATLVQPVGSPLSLECTVEGTSNPNLYWYRQAAGRGLQLLFYSVGIGQISSEVPQNLSASRPQDRQFILSSKKLLLSDSGFYLCAWSDRGRARETQYFGPGTRLLVL.

The gene calls are TRBV28 and TRBJ2-7; possible D gene TRBD2, 5 bases. CDR3 length: 12 residues. Germline V lookup: CDR1 MDHEN, CDR2 SYDVKM. V lost 7 bases and J lost 3, with 10 bases in between. CDR3 residues: CASNGRDYEQYF. CDR3 DNA sequence: TGTGCCAGCAACGGACGGGACTACGAGCAGTACTTC.

This chain links TRBV9 with TRBJ1-6, with D possibly matching TRBD1 (5 bases). Germline CDR1 and CDR2: SGDLS and YYNGEE. V lost 4 bases and J 5 bases, leaving 13 bases between the germline ends. This CDR3 is built from 15 residues. CDR3 region: CASSTWGVNNSPLHF. DNA of the CDR3: TGTGCCAGCAGCACCTGGGGGGTGAATAATTCACCCCTCCACTTT.

J is TRBJ2-1 and V is TRBV30; D not certain. Looked up from germline, CDR1 is GTSNPN and CDR2 is SVGIG (reference sequence). Trimming removed 2 bases from V and 7 bases from J, with 6 bases in between. The CDR3 loop spans 11 amino acids. CDR3 DNA sequence: TGTGCCTGGAGTCGGGTGAATGAGCAGTTCTTC. Amino acids: CAWSRVNEQFF. The whole variable domain, filled in from reference TRBV30 and TRBJ2-1, reads SQTIHQWPATLVQPVGSPLSLECTVEGTSNPNLYWYRQAAGRGLQLLFYSVGIGQISSEVPQNLSASRPQDRQFILSSKKLLLSDSGFYLCAWSRVNEQFFGPGTRLTVL.

This clone occurred once. V usage is TRBV7-6 and J usage is TRBJ2-3; TRBD2 agrees at 15 bases. Germline values: CDR1 SGHVS, CDR2 FNYEAQ. This CDR3 contains 18 residues. Trimming at V came to 5 bases and at J to 0 bases, leaving 6 bases not matched to a gene. DNA of the CDR3: TGTGCCAGCAGCCCCGGACTAGCGGGAGGGCCCAGCACAGATACGCAGTATTTT. Translating gives CASSPGLAGGPSTDTQYF.

V usage is TRBV5-1 and J usage is TRBJ1-1; D is unresolved. The CDR3 extends over 14 amino acids. The germline V and J ends were trimmed by 6 bases and 1 base, with 13 bases remaining between them. Germline values: CDR1 SGHRS, CDR2 YFSETQ. The CDR3 protein is CASITIPGNTEAFF. The CDR3 DNA is TGCGCCAGCATCACTATTCCTGGGAACACTGAAGCTTTCTTT.